This TCR beta chain was retrieved from a study of tumor and adjacent non-tumor tissue in lung cancer (dated by TCRdb to the late 2010s). About the investigation overall: Of the cohort, eleven to twelve patients had adenocarcinoma, 2 had squamous cell carcinoma and 1 had small cell lung cancer. Among the approximately 15 patients, ages ranged from about 31 to 76 years, approximately ten were men and 5 were women, and disease was TNM stage I to III. Sequencing generated a total of 120 million or so productive TCRbeta reads, averaging around 4.3 million reads per sample. Using bulk TCRbeta repertoires from under 17 lung cancer patients, the study set lung tumor tissue side by side with matched distant non-tumor lung tissue. Some 30 paired specimens, one tumor and one normal lung sample per patient, were profiled by TCRbeta CDR3 sequencing. Summary of the overall study and its limitations: Only about 14 patients were in the cohort, and the authors stated that larger samples and more detailed clinical data are needed. Significantly higher TCR diversity was found in younger patients, and higher tumor TCR diversity was associated with shorter overall and disease-free survival. Peripheral blood was not sequenced, so blood TCRbeta repertoires were not examined in the lung cancer patients of the study. The methods do not name the sequencing platform or mention unique molecular identifiers. Tumor tissue showed significantly higher TCR diversity (inverse Simpson) than normal lung tissue, at 431.37 vs 166.20 (P = 0.0075, Mann-Whitney U test). The top 100 clones made up a significantly larger cumulative share of the repertoire in normal lung than in tumor tissue.

RNA was isolated from bulk unsorted tissue, and RNA quality was assessed with a NanoDrop ND-1000 and an Agilent 2100. Donors were newly diagnosed lung cancer patients admitted for thoracic surgery in China between August and November 2014, without prior chemotherapy. Patients who had received previous radiotherapy or chemotherapy, or who had another concurrent cancer, were excluded from the study. Pieces of surgical tissue measuring about 1-2.1 cm3 were kept in RNAlater solution and held at -80 degrees C until needed. Libraries were constructed by multiplex PCR. The sequencer listed for this sample is Illumina HiSeq 2500. TCRbeta libraries were constructed through three rounds of nested PCR with primers (Table S4) according to protocols adapted from ARM-PCR. PCR products of 200-500 bp were gel-excised and purified with the QIAquick gel extraction kit before sequencing. Per the authors' processing: Trimmomatic was used to clean the reads, FLASH was used to merge the reads into complete CDR3 sequences, and MiTCR was used to assign the reads to V(D)J germline segments. VDJtools was used to compute clonal diversity as the inverse Simpson's index. Productive reads were defined as in-frame sequences without a premature stop codon. Starting from the raw public reads, TCRdb applied fastp trimming at Q25, assembled clones with MiXCR and retained in-frame beta chains. Each entry is one CDR3 protein sequence, shown with its most common DNA and genes. The V and J calls were not made by the authors but by TCRdb's processing. The sample yields about 80,000 distinct CDR3 sequences; roughly 72% were counted once. The ten largest clones represent about a tenth of the sample.

With regard to this clonotype: No cognate antigen has been identified for it. One junction end does not reproduce the germline sequence, and a read error may be involved.

Taken from the germline V gene, the CDR1 and CDR2 loops are SGHNT and YENEEA. The cysteine opens and the phenylalanine closes a CDR3 of 13 amino acids. The only DNA kept is the CDR3, 39 bases in frame from the first base. This receptor chain uses TRBV11-3 and TRBJ2-7; there is no confident call for the D gene. Sequencing was done on a sample of lung tumor tissue. This clonotype was sampled from a woman in her thirties or forties with non-small cell lung cancer. Here the CDR3 is given as CANSPGPLNEQYF. Read as DNA, the sequence is TGTGCCAACAGTCCCGGACCACTCAACGAACAGTACTTC.